These 18 T cell receptor beta chains share one sample of origin, sequenced in a study of identical twins. Each CDR3 protein is one row after TCRdb ran MiXCR on the 5' RACE reads. In the table there are fewer than 500,000 distinct CDR3 sequences, about 24% of which are singletons. The sample was also linked to a second study, of T cells expressing NK-cell markers.

Sequenced input: CD4+ T cells sorted from blood. Receptors were obtained from a woman aged 18-29 years in good health.

This clonotype was picked up a small number of times. J is TRBJ2-5 and V is TRBV20-1; a possible D gene is TRBD1 (5 bases). Germline values: CDR1 DFQATT, CDR2 SNEGSKA (reference sequence). The CDR3 contains 12 residues. V was clipped by 6 bases and J by 4 bases, with 12 bases between them. CDR3 coding DNA: TGCAGTGCATCTCAGGGCCGAGAGACCCAGTACTTC. Its protein is CSASQGRETQYF.

This clonotype has only a few counts. This chain uses TRBV29-1 with TRBJ2-3; 7 bases align to TRBD2. There are 16 residues in the CDR3. Germline V CDR1 and CDR2: SQVTM, ANQGSEA. The V gene end was trimmed by 1 base and the J gene end by 5 bases; junction bases not matched to a gene: 12. In nucleotides, the CDR3 is TGCAGCGTTGAAGGTCGGACGGCGGGAGCGGTAGATACGCAGTATTTT. Protein product: CSVEGRTAGAVDTQYF.

The gene calls are TRBV20-1 and TRBJ1-2, with 9 bases fitting TRBD1. CDR1 DFQATT and CDR2 SNEGSKA come from the germline V gene (reference sequence). J lost 5 bases, V lost 5 bases, and 6 bases had no gene match. This CDR3 is built from 13 residues. CDR3 sequence: CSAGPGQGYGYTF. In DNA, the CDR3 is TGCAGTGCTGGACCGGGACAGGGATATGGCTACACCTTC.

The chain joins TRBV5-1 to TRBJ2-3, with D possibly being TRBD2 (6 bases). Germline assignment: CDR1 SGHRS and CDR2 YFSETQ. V shed 4 bases and J shed 2 bases, with 17 bases lying between them. This CDR3 is 16 amino acids long. DNA for the CDR3: TGCGCCAGCAGCCATTTGGTCGGCGGGAACACAGATACGCAGTATTTT. As protein: CASSHLVGGNTDTQYF.

Details on this clonotype: A read error is possible here, since a much larger clone lies one base away. CDR3 nucleotide sequence: TGCGCCAGCAGCTTGGTTGCTAGCGGCGAAGATGAGCAGTTCTTC. Its protein is CASSLVASGEDEQFF. The J gene is TRBJ2-1, the V gene TRBV5-1; 7 bases fit TRBD2. V shed 0 bases and J 8 bases; nucleotides not matched to a gene: 8. The length of the CDR3 is 15 residues. Germline CDR1 is SGHRS and CDR2 is YFSETQ.

The chain joins TRBV5-1 to TRBJ2-3; 9 bases agree with TRBD2. V shed 3 bases and J 5 bases; nucleotides not matched to a gene: 7. The CDR3 runs 15 residues. In germline, CDR1 is SGHRS, CDR2 YFSETQ. Here the CDR3 reads CASSSLAGMGDTQYF. In nucleotides, the CDR3 is TGCGCCAGCAGCTCCCTAGCGGGGATGGGAGATACGCAGTATTTT.

This clonotype appeared a few times. The chain combines TRBV2 with TRBJ1-6; the D is unclear. The V gene's germline CDR1 is SNHLY and CDR2 FYNNEI. V was shortened by 0 bases and J by 7 bases, with 7 bases between the two germline ends. The CDR3 totals 14 residues. The CDR3 DNA reads as TGTGCCAGCAGTGAAGCAACGAAGAATTCACCCCTCCACTTT. Protein sequence: CASSEATKNSPLHF.

In nucleotides, the CDR3 is TGCGCCAGCAAACCTGGACAAACGAACACTGAAGCTTTCTTT. Its protein is CASKPGQTNTEAFF. This chain links TRBV5-1 with TRBJ1-1; TRBD1 might be the D (5 bases). The CDR3 consists of 14 residues. Germline V lookup: CDR1 SGHRS, CDR2 YFSETQ. The V and J ends lost 6 bases and 1 base respectively, with 13 bases between them.

This clonotype has more than one count but fewer than ten. The gene calls are TRBV15 and TRBJ1-1, with unresolved D. Germline assignment: CDR1 LNHNV and CDR2 YYDKDF (reference sequence). The CDR3 length is 12 residues. The V end lost 5 bases, the J end lost 11 bases, and 15 bases lay between the germline ends. The CDR3 is CATSLTLTKAFF. The CDR3, as DNA: TGTGCCACCAGCCTGACTCTCACCAAGGCTTTCTTT.

V usage is TRBV27 and J usage is TRBJ1-1; 8 bases fit TRBD1. The CDR3 totals 14 residues. V dropped 7 bases and J dropped 12; count of bases not matched to a gene: 16. Germline CDR1 is MNHEY and CDR2 is SMNVEV (reference sequence). The CDR3 spells CASTGRGLSVSPFF. The CDR3 region has the DNA TGTGCCAGCACGGGCAGGGGGCTTTCCGTTAGTCCTTTCTTT.

This rearrangement joins TRBV11-2 to TRBJ2-1; 13 nucleotides align to TRBD2. From germline, CDR1 is SGHAT and CDR2 FQNNGV. V lost 3 bases to trimming and J lost 2 bases; unmatched junction nucleotides: 10. This CDR3 spans 19 amino acids. The CDR3 DNA follows: TGTGCCAGCAGCTTCGGGACTAGCGGGAACCCCCGCCCCTACAATGAGCAGTTCTTC. It codes for CASSFGTSGNPRPYNEQFF.

The gene calls are TRBV12-3 or TRBV12-4 and TRBJ1-2, with D possibly TRBD1 on 6 matching bases. This CDR3 region has 15 residues. Trimming shortened V by 8 bases and J by 7 bases, and 23 bases separated the two germline ends. CDR3: CASLYWGGAQSGYTF. The DNA for the CDR3 is TGTGCCAGCCTCTACTGGGGGGGGGCGCAGAGTGGCTACACCTTC.

In its sample, this clonotype was seen a few times. The chain joins TRBV6-1 to TRBJ2-1, with D maybe TRBD2 (5 bases). The V end was cut by 7 bases, the J end by 2 bases, with 9 bases between. The CDR3 is 13 amino acids. Germline CDR1 reads MNHNS; CDR2 reads SASEGT. Here the CDR3 DNA reads TGTGCCAGCAAGGTAGCGACCTACAATGAGCAGTTCTTC. Amino acids: CASKVATYNEQFF.

The V call is TRBV7-2, the J call TRBJ2-3; no clear D gene. V was shortened by 2 bases and J by 3 bases, with 3 bases between the two germline ends. CDR1 is SGHTA and CDR2 is FQGNSA in the germline V gene. This CDR3 region has 12 residues. Here the CDR3 reads CASSLMTDTQYF. CDR3 DNA: TGTGCCAGCAGCTTAATGACAGATACGCAGTATTTT.

This clonotype was counted only a few times. This chain joins TRBV18 and TRBJ2-1, with D possibly being TRBD2 (5 bases). The CDR3 covers 18 residues. Germline V gene lookup returns CDR1 KGHSH and CDR2 LQKENI. Trimming left V 6 bases short and J 0 bases short, with 21 bases between. CDR3: CASSTSGGTSSSYNEQFF. CDR3 nucleotides: TGTGCCAGCTCCACCTCCGGAGGCACTTCCAGCTCCTACAATGAGCAGTTCTTC. The whole variable domain, filled in from reference TRBV18 and TRBJ2-1, reads NAGVMQNPRHLVRRRGQEARLRCSPMKGHSHVYWYRQLPEEGLKFMVYLQKENIIDESGMPKERFSAEFPKEGPSILRIQQVVRGDSAAYFCASSTSGGTSSSYNEQFFGPGTRLTVL.

The chain joins TRBV28 to TRBJ2-3; 14 nucleotides line up with TRBD2. The germline CDR1 and CDR2 sequences are MDHEN and SYDVKM. The CDR3 extends over 16 amino acids. V lost 5 bases and J lost 7; bases outside the gene matches: 8. The CDR3 nucleotides read TGTGCCAGCAGTCCATCCGGGACTAGCGGGAGATATACGCAGTATTTT. Translation: CASSPSGTSGRYTQYF.

The table lists this clonotype with a few counts. The chain carries TRBV3-1 and TRBJ1-3, with 8 bases fitting TRBD1. CDR1 and CDR2 from the germline V gene are LGHDT and YNNKEL (reference sequence). The CDR3 runs to 17 residues. The junction had 8 bases not matched to a gene; V was cut back by 0 bases and J by 4 bases. The CDR3 DNA follows: TGTGCCAGCAGCCAAGATTTGCAGGGGGCGTTAGGAAACACCATATATTTT. Its translation: CASSQDLQGALGNTIYF.

This sequence joins TRBV9 and TRBJ2-1, with TRBD2 as a possible D gene (6 bases). CDR1 SGDLS and CDR2 YYNGEE come from the germline V gene. This CDR3 contains 15 residues. V lost 0 bases and J lost 2, with 9 bases in between. CDR3 in amino acids: CASSVASETYNEQFF. Here the CDR3 DNA reads TGTGCCAGCAGCGTAGCTAGCGAAACCTACAATGAGCAGTTCTTC.